The 29 T cell receptor beta chains below come from one sample, sequenced in a study of cytomegalovirus exposure and HLA in healthy donors (dated by TCRdb to 2015 to 2018). The receptor library was made with the immunoSEQ multiplex PCR assay. For the multiplex PCR, a mixture combining 60 forward primers for TCR Vbeta segments and 13 reverse primers for TCR Jbeta segments was used. Entries here come from immuneACCESS through TCRdb and include only in-frame sequences with V and J called. Some clones fail to appear in such tables; in the studies checked, an unresolved V gene covers under half of the shortfall, and the cause of the remainder is unknown. This sample holds around 93,000 clones; 75% to 85% were observed only once. About 3.4% of the sample rests with the top ten. Input material: PBMCs. Receptor source: a man under 40 in good health and CMV-seropositive.

The rearrangement uses TRBV2 and TRBJ1-4; 7 bases match TRBD1. V was pared by 5 bases and J by 5 bases, with 8 bases of the junction left unmatched. The CDR3 totals 15 residues. Looked up from germline, CDR1 is SNHLY and CDR2 is FYNNEI. The CDR3 reads CASSPTRGTNEKLFF. CDR3 in DNA: TGTGCCAGCAGTCCTACCAGGGGGACAAATGAAAAACTGTTTTTT.

This clone turned up a few times. The J gene is TRBJ1-5, the V gene TRBV4-1; D may be TRBD1 (6 bases). CDR3 length equals 15 residues. The V and J ends lost 4 bases and 1 base respectively, with 11 bases between them. Germline CDR1 is MGHRA and CDR2 is YSYEKL. This chain's CDR3 is CASSLEGESNQPQHF. In DNA, the CDR3 is TGCGCCAGCAGCCTCGAGGGGGAAAGCAATCAGCCCCAGCATTTT.

The gene calls are TRBV9 and TRBJ1-4; D ambiguous. The CDR3 is made up of 13 amino acids. V lost 3 bases to trimming and J lost 5 bases, with 8 bases between them. From germline, CDR1 is SGDLS and CDR2 YYNGEE. The CDR3 DNA reads as TGTGCCAGCAGCGGGGCACCCAATGAAAAACTGTTTTTT. Protein sequence: CASSGAPNEKLFF.

This clone was detected a few times. The chain carries TRBV13 and TRBJ2-5; 9 bases match TRBD1. The ends lost 5 bases at V and 4 bases at J; junction bases unmatched: 2. This CDR3 contains 13 residues. Germline CDR1 and CDR2: PRHDT and FYEKMQ (reference sequence). The CDR3 loop reads CASSPDRGETQYF. CDR3 bases: TGTGCCAGCAGCCCGGACAGGGGAGAGACCCAGTACTTC.

This rearrangement joins TRBV9 to TRBJ1-2, with a weak D call TRBD1 (6 bases). This CDR3 has 14 residues. Per germline, CDR1 SGDLS and CDR2 YYNGEE. V dropped 0 bases and J dropped 8 bases, with 14 bases sitting between them. The CDR3 DNA reads as TGTGCCAGCAGCGTAGGGGACGGGGGGCGAGGCTACACCTTC. Translated: CASSVGDGGRGYTF. Full variable domain (outside the CDR3, taken from reference TRBV9 and TRBJ1-2): DSGVTQTPKHLITATGQRVTLRCSPRSGDLSVYWYQQSLDQGLQFLIQYYNGEERAKGNILERFSAQQFPDLHSELNLSSLELGDSALYFCASSVGDGGRGYTFGSGTRLTVV.

The rearrangement uses TRBV9 and TRBJ2-5, with 11 positions matching TRBD2. CDR3 length equals 14 residues. The V and J ends lost 2 bases and 4 bases, in that order; junction bases with no gene match: 1. Germline CDR1 and CDR2: SGDLS and YYNGEE. For the CDR3, the DNA is TGTGCCAGCAGCGTTCTAGCGGGAGGAGAGACCCAGTACTTC. It encodes CASSVLAGGETQYF.

The rearrangement links TRBV7-8 to TRBJ1-1; D perhaps matches TRBD1 (6 bases). CDR1 and CDR2 from the germline V gene are SGHVS and FQNEAQ. The CDR3 consists of 15 residues. Trimming removed 5 bases from V and 1 base from J, with 14 bases in between. CDR3 nucleotide sequence: TGTGCCAGCAGCGGGCAGGGGATGGCGAACACTGAAGCTTTCTTT. Encoded protein: CASSGQGMANTEAFF.

The chain carries TRBV4-2 and TRBJ2-1; no clear D. This CDR3 is built from 15 residues. Germline CDR1 reads LGHNA; CDR2 reads YNFKEQ. V lost 0 bases and J 5 bases, leaving 11 bases between the germline ends. CDR3 in amino acids: CASSQDVTPNNEQFF. The DNA for the CDR3 is TGTGCCAGCAGCCAAGATGTGACACCAAACAATGAGCAGTTCTTC.

The V gene is TRBV5-6, the J gene TRBJ1-1; 8 bases map to TRBD1. V lost 4 bases to trimming and J lost 4 bases; unmatched junction nucleotides: 9. Germline CDR1 is SGHDT and CDR2 is YYEEEE. The CDR3 consists of 15 residues. CDR3 residues: CASSVNQGASTEAFF. CDR3 bases: TGTGCCAGCAGCGTAAATCAGGGGGCAAGCACTGAAGCTTTCTTT.

The CDR3 sequence is CASSPTLSSYNSPLHF. The CDR3 DNA reads TGTGCCAGCTCACCGACTCTCAGCTCCTATAATTCACCCCTCCACTTT. This chain uses TRBV18 with TRBJ1-6; unclear D gene. The V and J ends lost 3 bases and 0 bases respectively, with 9 bases between them. The CDR3 runs 16 residues. The germline gives CDR1 KGHSH, CDR2 LQKENI.

The J gene is TRBJ1-5, the V gene TRBV7-8; possibly TRBD1 for D (6 bases). V lost 5 bases to trimming and J lost 4 bases, with 15 bases between them. The germline CDR1 and CDR2 sequences are SGHVS and FQNEAQ. The CDR3 has 15 residues. The CDR3 DNA follows: TGTGCCAGCAGCACCCGCAGGGGCCCTAATCAGCCCCAGCATTTT. It yields the protein CASSTRRGPNQPQHF.

This rearrangement joins TRBV5-4 to TRBJ2-7, with a tentative D call TRBD1 (5 bases). The CDR3 runs 11 residues. In germline, CDR1 is SGHNT, CDR2 YYREEE (reference sequence). V lost 5 bases, J lost 4 bases, and 7 bases lay in between. The CDR3 nucleotides are TGTGCCAGCAGTGGGGCGTACGAGCAGTACTTC. It yields the protein CASSGAYEQYF. Full variable domain (missing parts from reference TRBV5-4 and TRBJ2-7): ETGVTQSPTHLIKTRGQQVTLRCSSQSGHNTVSWYQQALGQGPQFIFQYYREEENGRGNFPPRFSGLQFPNYSSELNVNALELDDSALYLCASSGAYEQYFGPGTRLTVT.

This chain joins TRBV5-4 and TRBJ2-3; TRBD1 matches 7 bases. The CDR3 covers 19 residues. Germline V lookup: CDR1 SGHNT, CDR2 YYREEE (reference sequence). The V gene end was trimmed by 4 bases and the J gene end by 3 bases; junction bases not matched to a gene: 20. CDR3 sequence: CASSNANVYTGDATDTQYF. CDR3 nucleotides: TGTGCCAGCAGCAATGCCAATGTTTATACAGGGGATGCGACAGATACGCAGTATTTT.

A single count supports this clone. V is TRBV10-3 and J is TRBJ1-6; 10 nucleotides line up with TRBD1. Germline lookup yields CDR1 ENHRY and CDR2 SYGVKD. V was clipped by 10 bases and J by 8 bases; unmatched bases: 5. There are 13 residues in the CDR3. CDR3 protein: CATRGTGDSPLHF. CDR3 bases: TGTGCCACCCGCGGGACAGGGGATTCACCCCTCCACTTT.

This clone came up once. V gene TRBV5-1 combines with J gene TRBJ2-1; perhaps TRBD2 as D (6 bases). V was pared by 4 bases and J by 2 bases, with 13 bases between. This CDR3 has 15 residues. Germline CDR1 reads SGHRS; CDR2 reads YFSETQ. CDR3 sequence (DNA): TGCGCCAGCAGCGGATCTAGCGACCCCTACAATGAGCAGTTCTTC. Encoded protein: CASSGSSDPYNEQFF. Combining the CDR3 with reference TRBV5-1 and TRBJ2-1 gives the whole variable domain KAGVTQTPRYLIKTRGQQVTLSCSPISGHRSVSWYQQTPGQGLQFLFEYFSETQRNKGNFPGRFSGRQFSNSRSEMNVSTLELGDSALYLCASSGSSDPYNEQFFGPGTRLTVL.

This clone was counted only a few times. V and J are TRBV4-3 and TRBJ1-1; TRBD1 is a possible D gene (5 bases). Germline V gene sequence: CDR1 LGHNA, CDR2 YSLEER. V lost 1 base, J lost 4 bases, and 13 bases lay in between. This CDR3 comprises 15 residues. This chain's CDR3 is CASSQVGSGGTEAFF. CDR3 bases: TGCGCCAGCAGCCAAGTTGGCTCCGGGGGCACTGAAGCTTTCTTT.

The table lists this clone with a few counts. The gene calls are TRBV7-9 and TRBJ1-4; D not resolved. The CDR3 is made up of 14 amino acids. With 5 bases removed from V and 6 bases from J, the gap between germline ends came to 13 bases. The germline V gene encodes CDR1 SEHNR and CDR2 FQNEAQ (reference sequence). CDR3 nucleotide sequence: TGTGCCAGCAGCCCCAGATGGCATGATGAAAAACTGTTTTTT. This translates into CASSPRWHDEKLFF.

As DNA, the CDR3 is TGTGCCAGCAGCGTTGGCCAGGATACGCAGTATTTT. It codes for CASSVGQDTQYF. The gene calls are TRBV9 and TRBJ2-3; D gene uncertain. The germline gives CDR1 SGDLS, CDR2 YYNGEE. Trimming left V 2 bases short and J 6 bases short, with 7 bases between. The CDR3 has 12 amino acids.

This clone was seen just once. This sequence joins TRBV6-1 and TRBJ2-1, with 16 bases identical to TRBD2. V lost 3 bases, J lost 5 bases, and 10 bases stayed unmatched. The CDR3 covers 19 residues. Germline V lookup: CDR1 MNHNS, CDR2 SASEGT. In nucleotides, the CDR3 is TGTGCCAGCAGTGAGTTCGGGACTAGCGGGAGGGCCCCCAACAATGAGCAGTTCTTC. Translating gives CASSEFGTSGRAPNNEQFF.

The chain employs TRBV12-5 and TRBJ2-5; TRBD1 agrees at 8 bases. Unmatched junction bases numbered 12, after V lost 5 bases and J lost 4 bases. CDR1 LGHNT and CDR2 FRNRAP come from the germline V gene. This CDR3 is 16 amino acids long. The CDR3 protein is CASGLGQGWPPETQYF. CDR3 coding DNA: TGTGCTAGTGGTCTAGGACAGGGATGGCCCCCAGAGACCCAGTACTTC.

The chain is built from TRBV5-1 and TRBJ2-5; D is possibly TRBD2 (6 bases). The CDR3 length is 15 residues. The ends were cut back, 6 bases at V and 1 base at J, with 16 bases in the middle. Germline V gene data show CDR1 as SGHRS and CDR2 as YFSETQ. Here the CDR3 reads CASKLSGGSQETQYF. The CDR3 bases are TGCGCCAGCAAACTTTCCGGGGGTTCCCAAGAGACCCAGTACTTC. Variable domain in full (rest from reference TRBV5-1 and TRBJ2-5): KAGVTQTPRYLIKTRGQQVTLSCSPISGHRSVSWYQQTPGQGLQFLFEYFSETQRNKGNFPGRFSGRQFSNSRSEMNVSTLELGDSALYLCASKLSGGSQETQYFGPGTRLLVL.

The rearrangement links TRBV7-6 to TRBJ2-5, with a possible D match to TRBD2 (6 bases). The germline V gene encodes CDR1 SGHVS and CDR2 FNYEAQ. Trimming took off 6 bases at V and 5 bases at J, with 10 bases between the two ends. The CDR3 has 12 amino acids. CDR3 loop: CASRIGGETQYF. The CDR3 DNA sequence: TGTGCCAGCAGGATTGGGGGGGAGACCCAGTACTTC.

The V and J genes are TRBV5-4 and TRBJ2-1, with 9 bases lining up with TRBD2. The CDR3 contains 15 residues. The V gene end was trimmed by 3 bases and the J gene end by 4 bases; junction bases not matched to a gene: 5. In germline, CDR1 is SGHNT, CDR2 YYREEE (reference sequence). The CDR3 region has the DNA TGTGCCAGCAGCTGGCCGACTAGCGGTTACAATGAGCAGTTCTTC. Protein sequence: CASSWPTSGYNEQFF.

The V and J genes are TRBV5-1 and TRBJ2-1, with 10 positions matching TRBD2. Germline lookup yields CDR1 SGHRS and CDR2 YFSETQ. The CDR3 loop spans 14 amino acids. V shed 4 bases, J shed 7 bases, and the junction held 5 bases outside the gene matches. CDR3 in amino acids: CASSGTSVLNEQFF. As DNA, the CDR3 is TGCGCCAGCAGCGGGACTAGCGTTCTGAATGAGCAGTTCTTC.

This clone was counted a few times. This chain connects TRBV15 to TRBJ2-4, with TRBD1 matching over 8 bases. This CDR3 contains 18 residues. Germline V gene data show CDR1 as LNHNV and CDR2 as YYDKDF (reference sequence). Unmatched junction bases numbered 7, after V lost 0 bases and J lost 0 bases. CDR3 DNA: TGTGCCACCAGCAGAGACGCAGGGGGCGTAGGAGCCAAAAACATTCAGTACTTC. It codes for CATSRDAGGVGAKNIQYF.

In its sample, this clone was seen once. The CDR3 nucleotides are TGCAGCGTAGTCTTTAGCATTAGCACAGATACGCAGTATTTT. The encoded protein is CSVVFSISTDTQYF. The chain uses TRBV29-1 and TRBJ2-3; D is ambiguous. Germline CDR1 and CDR2: SQVTM and ANQGSEA. Trimming left V 6 bases short and J 0 bases short, with 13 bases between. This CDR3 is built from 14 residues.

The rearrangement links TRBV29-1 to TRBJ2-5, with TRBD2 matching over 11 bases. Germline values: CDR1 SQVTM, CDR2 ANQGSEA. The CDR3 covers 15 residues. V shed 7 bases and J 3 bases; nucleotides not matched to a gene: 10. Here the CDR3 reads CSALLGTSGKETQYF. CDR3 DNA: TGCAGCGCTTTACTTGGGACTAGCGGTAAAGAGACCCAGTACTTC. The whole variable domain, remainder taken from reference TRBV29-1 and TRBJ2-5, is SAVISQKPSRDICQRGTSLTIQCQVDSQVTMMFWYRQQPGQSLTLIATANQGSEATYESGFVIDKFPISRPNLTFSTLTVSNMSPEDSSIYLCSALLGTSGKETQYFGPGTRLLVL.

The chain recombines TRBV25-1 with TRBJ1-2; D unclear. The ends were cut back, 2 bases at V and 8 bases at J, with 9 bases in the middle. Germline loops: CDR1 MGHDK, CDR2 SYGVNS. The CDR3 covers 12 residues. CDR3 residues: CASSESRGGYTF. In DNA form, the CDR3 reads TGTGCCAGCAGTGAAAGCCGCGGCGGCTACACCTTC.

This clone was seen once. The V and J genes are TRBV19 and TRBJ2-1; TRBD2 aligns across 8 bases. J lost 5 bases, V lost 1 base, and 4 bases had no gene match. Germline CDR1 and CDR2: LNHDA and SQIVND (reference sequence). The CDR3 totals 15 residues. The CDR3 DNA reads TGTGCCAGTAGTATAGTTCCAGCGGGGGACAATGAGCAGTTCTTC. This codes for CASSIVPAGDNEQFF.